This is a list of T cell receptor beta chains from one sample in a study of CD8 T cells in ankylosing spondylitis. From the 5' RACE reads, TCRdb called clonotypes with MiXCR, one entry per CDR3 protein. Among some 250,000 distinct CDR3 sequences listed, roughly 10% were seen once. Sequenced sample: blood, either unsorted or a sorted T cell fraction (not recorded which). The receptors stem from a male donor with ankylosing spondylitis or in good health (not recorded which). Both conserved end residues are part of each CDR3. D genes are given only for firm matches. Expanded clones get a size class; other rows say once, few or many, or leave the size out.

D gene	V gene	J gene	clone size	CDR3 DNA	CDR3 protein
.	TRBV9	TRBJ2-5	many	TGTGCCAGCAGCGTATCCGAGTCGTTCCAAGAGACCCAGTACTTC	CASSVSESFQETQYF
.	TRBV5-1	TRBJ2-2	many	TGCGCCAGCAGCTTGGAGGGGAGAGGAACCGGGGAGCTGTTTTTT	CASSLEGRGTGELFF
.	TRBV7-9	TRBJ2-3	once	TGTGCCAGCAGCTCTAGCATAGATACGCAGTATTTT	CASSSSIDTQYF
.	TRBV5-1	TRBJ2-3	many	TGCGCCAGCAGCTTGGGACCCACAGATACGCAGTATTTT	CASSLGPTDTQYF
TRBD1	TRBV12-3/TRBV12-4	TRBJ2-5	many	TGTGCCAGCAGTCCCGGACAGGGGGCCGTGGAGACCCAGTACTTC	CASSPGQGAVETQYF
.	TRBV29-1	TRBJ2-1	.	TGCAGCGTTGATTGGGAGGTAGAGCAGTTCTTC	CSVDWEVEQFF
TRBD1	TRBV24-1	TRBJ2-1	few	TGTGCCACCAGTGGCCCTGGGACAGGCCGAAGCTCCTACAATGAGCAGTTCTTC	CATSGPGTGRSSYNEQFF
TRBD2	TRBV6-1	TRBJ2-1	few	TGTGCCAGCAGTCCGGGACTAGCGGGGACGGACTACAATGAGCAGTTCTTC	CASSPGLAGTDYNEQFF
.	TRBV11-2	TRBJ2-3	few	TGTGCCAGCAGCTTAATTGGCGATACGCAGTATTTT	CASSLIGDTQYF
TRBD1	TRBV12-3/TRBV12-4	TRBJ2-3	.	TGTGCCAGCCGGGACAGAGATACGCAGTATTTT	CASRDRDTQYF
.	TRBV6-1	TRBJ1-1	few	TGTGCCAGCAGTGAAGGCGGGAACACTGAAGCTTTCTTT	CASSEGGNTEAFF
TRBD2	TRBV15	TRBJ2-1	many	TGTGCCACCAGCACCGCTAGCGGATACAATGAGCAGTTCTTC	CATSTASGYNEQFF
.	TRBV12-3/TRBV12-4	TRBJ2-5	many	TGTGCCAGCAGTCGCCGGGACTTAAAGAAAGAGACCCAGTACTTC	CASSRRDLKKETQYF
.	TRBV9	TRBJ2-7	.	TGTGCCAGCAGCAGGGCTGGGACCGACGAGCAGTACTTC	CASSRAGTDEQYF
TRBD2	TRBV7-9	TRBJ2-1	few	TGTGCCAGCGGCACCGGGACTAGCGGGGTTCATGAGCAGTTCTTC	CASGTGTSGVHEQFF